This T cell receptor beta chain was identified in a study of spatial heterogeneity in lung cancer. Study results and caveats: Counts of expanded alpha and beta TCRs within tumors tracked the tumor nonsynonymous mutation count.

This clonotype was detected ten times or more. Its antigen is still unknown. As for time point: sample taken at primary tumor resection. Germline values: CDR1 SGHTA, CDR2 FQGTGA. There are 17 residues in the CDR3. Trimming cost V 4 bases and J 5 bases; bases outside gene matches: 12. Using its own MiXCR run on the 5' RACE reads, TCRdb lists one record per CDR3 protein. The sample lists approximately 10,000 distinct CDR3 sequences, 6% to 6.5% seen once, with roughly 29% in the top ten. The TCR comes from a male donor with early-stage non-small cell lung cancer. Source: lung tumor tissue, taken at surgery. The chain uses TRBV7-3 and TRBJ2-3; 10 bases fit TRBD2. The CDR3 protein is CASSSQVSSGGRDTQYF. The DNA of the CDR3 is TGTGCCAGCAGCTCCCAAGTATCTAGCGGGGGCAGAGATACGCAGTATTTT.